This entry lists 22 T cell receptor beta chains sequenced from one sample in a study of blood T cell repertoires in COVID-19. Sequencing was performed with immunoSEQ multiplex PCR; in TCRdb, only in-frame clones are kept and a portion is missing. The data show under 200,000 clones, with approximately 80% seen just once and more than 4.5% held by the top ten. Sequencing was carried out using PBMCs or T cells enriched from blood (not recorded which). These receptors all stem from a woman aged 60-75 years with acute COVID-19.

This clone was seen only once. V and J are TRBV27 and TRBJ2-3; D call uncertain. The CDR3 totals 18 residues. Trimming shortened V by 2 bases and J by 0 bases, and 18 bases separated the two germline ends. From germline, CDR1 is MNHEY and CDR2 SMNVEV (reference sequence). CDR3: CASSLGILRIASTDTQYF. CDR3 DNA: TGTGCCAGCAGTTTAGGAATACTGCGTATAGCTAGCACAGATACGCAGTATTTT.

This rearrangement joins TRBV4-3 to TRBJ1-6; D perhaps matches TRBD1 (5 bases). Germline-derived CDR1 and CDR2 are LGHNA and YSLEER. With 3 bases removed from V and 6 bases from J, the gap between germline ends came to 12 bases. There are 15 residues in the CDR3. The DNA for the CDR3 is TGCGCCAGCAGCCAGGGTGAAGGGGCTAATTCACCCCTCCACTTT. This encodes CASSQGEGANSPLHF.

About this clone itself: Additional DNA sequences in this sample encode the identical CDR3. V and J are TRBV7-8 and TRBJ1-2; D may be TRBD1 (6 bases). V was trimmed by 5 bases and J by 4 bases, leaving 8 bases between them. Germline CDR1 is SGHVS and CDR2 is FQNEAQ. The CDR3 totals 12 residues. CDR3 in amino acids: CASSLQGYGYTF. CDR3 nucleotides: TGTGCCAGCAGCCTACAGGGCTATGGCTACACCTTC.

The CDR3 is CASSLQFTDTQYF. The CDR3 DNA reads as TGTGCCAGCAGCTTGCAGTTTACAGATACGCAGTATTTT. This chain connects TRBV5-4 to TRBJ2-3; D unresolved. The CDR3 runs to 13 residues. Trimming removed 1 base at V and 3 bases at J, with 6 bases between. Germline CDR1 reads SGHNT; CDR2 reads YYREEE (reference sequence).

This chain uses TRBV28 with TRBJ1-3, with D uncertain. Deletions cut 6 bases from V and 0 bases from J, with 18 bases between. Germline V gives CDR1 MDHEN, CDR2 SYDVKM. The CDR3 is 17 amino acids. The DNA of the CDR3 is TGTGCCAGCAGGGTCCGTGCTGGACTACTCTCTGGAAACACCATATATTTT. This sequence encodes CASRVRAGLLSGNTIYF.

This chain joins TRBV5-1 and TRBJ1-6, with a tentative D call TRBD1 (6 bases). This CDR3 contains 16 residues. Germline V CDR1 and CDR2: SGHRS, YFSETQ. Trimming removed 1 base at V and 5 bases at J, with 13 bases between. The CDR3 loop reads CASSLQAPGDNSPLHF. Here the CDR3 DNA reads TGCGCCAGCAGCTTGCAGGCGCCAGGGGATAATTCACCCCTCCACTTT.

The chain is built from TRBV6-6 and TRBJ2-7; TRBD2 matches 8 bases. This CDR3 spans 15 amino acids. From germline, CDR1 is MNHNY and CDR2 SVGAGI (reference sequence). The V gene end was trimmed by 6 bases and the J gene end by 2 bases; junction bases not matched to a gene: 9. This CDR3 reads CASRPGIAGTYEQYV. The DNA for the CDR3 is TGTGCCAGCAGACCCGGGATAGCGGGGACCTACGAGCAGTACGTC.

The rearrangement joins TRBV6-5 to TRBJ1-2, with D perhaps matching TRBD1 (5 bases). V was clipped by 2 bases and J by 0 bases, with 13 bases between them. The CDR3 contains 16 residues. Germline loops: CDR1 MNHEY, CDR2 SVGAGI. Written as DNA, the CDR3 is TGTGCCAGCAGTTACAAGGGAGGGGAGGCTAACTATGGCTACACCTTC. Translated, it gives CASSYKGGEANYGYTF.

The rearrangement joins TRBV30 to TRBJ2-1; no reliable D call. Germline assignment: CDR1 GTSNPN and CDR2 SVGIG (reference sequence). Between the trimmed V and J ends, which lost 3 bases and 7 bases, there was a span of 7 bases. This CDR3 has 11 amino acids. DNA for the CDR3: TGTGCCTGGAGGAAGAGGAATGAGCAGTTCTTC. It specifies CAWRKRNEQFF.

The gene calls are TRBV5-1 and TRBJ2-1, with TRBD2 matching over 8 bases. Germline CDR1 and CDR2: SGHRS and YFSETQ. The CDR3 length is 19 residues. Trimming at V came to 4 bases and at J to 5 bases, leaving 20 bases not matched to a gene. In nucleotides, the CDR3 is TGCGCCAGCAGCACCGGTCTAGCGGGTGGCCGGGGGACGGACAATGAGCAGTTCTTC. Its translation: CASSTGLAGGRGTDNEQFF. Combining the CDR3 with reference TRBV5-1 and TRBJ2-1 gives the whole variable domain KAGVTQTPRYLIKTRGQQVTLSCSPISGHRSVSWYQQTPGQGLQFLFEYFSETQRNKGNFPGRFSGRQFSNSRSEMNVSTLELGDSALYLCASSTGLAGGRGTDNEQFFGPGTRLTVL.

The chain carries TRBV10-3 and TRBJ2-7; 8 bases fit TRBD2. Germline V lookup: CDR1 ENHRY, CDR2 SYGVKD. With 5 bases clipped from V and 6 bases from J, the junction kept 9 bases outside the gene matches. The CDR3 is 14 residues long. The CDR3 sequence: CAISRAGELGEQYF. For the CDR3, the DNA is TGTGCCATCAGTCGAGCGGGAGAGCTGGGCGAGCAGTACTTC.

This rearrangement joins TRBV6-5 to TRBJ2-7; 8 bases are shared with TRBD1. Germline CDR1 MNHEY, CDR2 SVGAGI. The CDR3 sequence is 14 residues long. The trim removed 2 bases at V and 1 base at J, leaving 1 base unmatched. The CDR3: CASSYGQGSYEQYV. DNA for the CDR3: TGTGCCAGCAGTTACGGACAGGGATCCTACGAGCAGTACGTC.

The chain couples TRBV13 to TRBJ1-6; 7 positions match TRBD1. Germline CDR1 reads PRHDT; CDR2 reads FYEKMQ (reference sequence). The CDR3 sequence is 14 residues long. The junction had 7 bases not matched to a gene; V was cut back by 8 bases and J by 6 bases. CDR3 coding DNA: TGTGCCAGCTCCAAGGGGGACAGTAATTCACCCCTCCACTTT. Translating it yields CASSKGDSNSPLHF.

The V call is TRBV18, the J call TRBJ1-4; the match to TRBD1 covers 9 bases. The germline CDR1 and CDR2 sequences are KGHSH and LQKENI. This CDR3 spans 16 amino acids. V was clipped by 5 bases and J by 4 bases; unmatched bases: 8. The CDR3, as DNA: TGTGCCAGCTCAGCGGACAGGGGTGCCGTTAATGAAAAACTGTTTTTT. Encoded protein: CASSADRGAVNEKLFF. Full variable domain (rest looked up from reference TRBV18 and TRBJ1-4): NAGVMQNPRHLVRRRGQEARLRCSPMKGHSHVYWYRQLPEEGLKFMVYLQKENIIDESGMPKERFSAEFPKEGPSILRIQQVVRGDSAAYFCASSADRGAVNEKLFFGSGTQLSVL.

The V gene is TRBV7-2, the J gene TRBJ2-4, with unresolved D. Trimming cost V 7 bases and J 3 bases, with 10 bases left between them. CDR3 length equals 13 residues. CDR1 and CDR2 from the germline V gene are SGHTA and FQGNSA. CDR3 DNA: TGTGCCAGCACCGCCGGAGACAAAAACATTCAGTACTTC. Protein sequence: CASTAGDKNIQYF.

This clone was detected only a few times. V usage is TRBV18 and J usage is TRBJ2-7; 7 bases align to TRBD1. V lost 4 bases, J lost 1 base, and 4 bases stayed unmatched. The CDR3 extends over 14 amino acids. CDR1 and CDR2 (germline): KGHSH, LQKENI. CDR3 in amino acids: CASSREGASYEQYV. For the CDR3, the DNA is TGTGCCAGCTCACGAGAGGGGGCTTCCTACGAGCAGTACGTC.

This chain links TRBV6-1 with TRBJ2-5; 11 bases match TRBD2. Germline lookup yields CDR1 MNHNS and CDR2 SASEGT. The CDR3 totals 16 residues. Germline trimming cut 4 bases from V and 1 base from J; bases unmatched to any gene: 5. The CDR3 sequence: CASSATSGGIQETQYF. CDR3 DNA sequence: TGTGCCAGCAGTGCTACTAGCGGGGGAATCCAAGAGACCCAGTACTTC.

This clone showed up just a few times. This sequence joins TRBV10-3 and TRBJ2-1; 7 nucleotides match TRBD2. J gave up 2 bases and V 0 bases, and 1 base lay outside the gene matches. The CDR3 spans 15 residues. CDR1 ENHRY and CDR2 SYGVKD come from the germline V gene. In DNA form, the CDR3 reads TGTGCCATCAGTGAGTCTGGGGGGGCCTACAATGAGCAGTTCTTC. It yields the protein CAISESGGAYNEQFF.

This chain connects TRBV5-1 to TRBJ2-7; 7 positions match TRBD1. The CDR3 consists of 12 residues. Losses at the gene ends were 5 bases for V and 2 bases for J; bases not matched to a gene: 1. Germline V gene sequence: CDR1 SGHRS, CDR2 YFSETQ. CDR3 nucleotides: TGCGCCAGCAGAGGACAGGCCTACGAGCAGTACTTC. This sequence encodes CASRGQAYEQYF.

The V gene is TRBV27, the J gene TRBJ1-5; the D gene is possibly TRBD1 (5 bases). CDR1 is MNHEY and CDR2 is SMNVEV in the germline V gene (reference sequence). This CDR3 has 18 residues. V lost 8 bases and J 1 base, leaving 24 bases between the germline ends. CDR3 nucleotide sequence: TGTGCCAGCCGGGGGGGTGTGGGGAAGGCTGGGAGCAATCAGCCCCAGCATTTT. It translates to CASRGGVGKAGSNQPQHF.

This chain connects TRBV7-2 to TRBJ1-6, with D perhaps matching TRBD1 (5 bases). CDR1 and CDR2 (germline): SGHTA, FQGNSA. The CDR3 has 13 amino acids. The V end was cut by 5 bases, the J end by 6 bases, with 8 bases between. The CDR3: CASSPGGNSPLHF. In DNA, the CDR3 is TGTGCCAGCAGCCCGGGGGGTAATTCACCCCTCCACTTT. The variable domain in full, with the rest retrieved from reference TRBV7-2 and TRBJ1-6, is GAGVSQSPSNKVTEKGKDVELRCDPISGHTALYWYRQSLGQGLEFLIYFQGNSAPDKSGLPSDRFSAERTGGSVSTLTIQRTQQEDSAVYLCASSPGGNSPLHFGNGTRLTVT.

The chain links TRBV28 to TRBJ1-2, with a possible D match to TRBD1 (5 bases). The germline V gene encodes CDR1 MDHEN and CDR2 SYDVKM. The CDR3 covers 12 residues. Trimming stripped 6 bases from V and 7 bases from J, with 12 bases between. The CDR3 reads CASSLGVFGYTF. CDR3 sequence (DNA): TGTGCCAGCAGCCTAGGGGTCTTTGGCTACACCTTC.